These T cell receptor beta chains were read from a single sample in a study of cytomegalovirus exposure and HLA in healthy donors. Data came from immunoSEQ multiplex PCR; TCRdb stores just in-frame clones and leaves some out. The data show approximately 300,000 clones, 70% to 90% seen once. The sample was PBMCs. All receptors derive from a woman between 18 and 29 years old in good health and CMV-seronegative. Both conserved end residues are part of each CDR3. A D gene is named only where the DNA matches it firmly. The size entry is marked missing in some rows and otherwise reads once, few, many or a size class.

d_call,clone_size,j_call,v_call,cdr3_aa,cdr3_nt
NA,NA,TRBJ2-7,TRBV11-2,CASSPPGVAAIYEQYF,TGTGCCAGCAGCCCCCCGGGGGTAGCGGCTATCTACGAGCAGTACTTC
TRBD1,NA,TRBJ2-1,TRBV4-3,CASQQDRGYYNEQFF,TGCGCCAGCCAACAGGACAGGGGTTACTACAATGAGCAGTTCTTC
NA,NA,TRBJ2-7,TRBV9,CASSGPTGPTYEQYF,TGTGCCAGCAGCGGCCCGACAGGTCCGACCTACGAGCAGTACTTC
NA,NA,TRBJ1-1,TRBV7-6,CASSIGQNTEAFF,TGTGCCAGCAGCATCGGACAGAACACTGAAGCTTTCTTT
TRBD1,NA,TRBJ2-1,TRBV29-1,CSAKLGQGIVYNEQFF,TGCAGCGCGAAGCTAGGACAGGGGATAGTATACAATGAGCAGTTCTTC
TRBD1,NA,TRBJ2-5,TRBV6-6,CASQGGGETQYF,TGTGCCTCACAGGGGGGTGGAGAGACCCAGTACTTC
TRBD1,NA,TRBJ1-1,TRBV27,CASSPTPTGMNTEAFF,TGTGCCAGCAGTCCCACCCCGACAGGGATGAACACTGAAGCTTTCTTT
NA,NA,TRBJ2-7,TRBV15,CATSRDTGYPYEQYF,TGTGCCACCAGCAGAGATACAGGGTACCCCTACGAGCAGTACTTC
NA,NA,TRBJ1-3,TRBV28,CASSLRLSGNTIYF,TGTGCCAGCAGTTTGCGACTCTCTGGAAACACCATATATTTT
NA,NA,TRBJ1-1,TRBV19,CASSSHRVSTEAFF,TGTGCCAGTAGTTCACACAGGGTGAGCACTGAAGCTTTCTTT
TRBD2,NA,TRBJ2-5,TRBV7-9,CASSPTSGRGAGETQYF,TGTGCCAGCAGCCCTACTAGCGGGAGGGGGGCTGGAGAGACCCAGTACTTC
NA,NA,TRBJ1-2,TRBV6-5,CASSYTTGTHGYTF,TGTGCCAGCAGTTACACAACAGGCACCCATGGCTACACCTTC
NA,once,TRBJ2-5,TRBV5-1,CASKGQQIWETQYF,TGCGCCAGCAAAGGACAGCAAATATGGGAGACCCAGTACTTC
NA,NA,TRBJ2-5,TRBV7-8,CASSLGAGGQGETQYF,TGTGCCAGCAGCTTAGGGGCAGGGGGGCAGGGAGAGACCCAGTACTTC
NA,NA,TRBJ1-1,TRBV7-9,CASSLLRFRTEAFF,TGTGCCAGCAGCCTTCTAAGATTTCGCACTGAAGCTTTCTTT
NA,NA,TRBJ1-5,TRBV19,CASSQGLFQPQHF,TGTGCCAGTAGCCAGGGATTGTTTCAGCCCCAGCATTTT
NA,few,TRBJ2-7,TRBV29-1,CSVEVGALRGEQYF,TGCAGCGTTGAAGTAGGAGCTCTACGAGGAGAGCAGTACTTC
TRBD2,NA,TRBJ2-7,TRBV7-9,CASSRGRAGSYEQYF,TGTGCCAGCAGCCGCGGGAGGGCCGGCTCCTACGAGCAGTACTTC
TRBD2,NA,TRBJ2-5,TRBV9,CASSPGLAGGQETQYF,TGTGCCAGCAGCCCAGGACTAGCGGGAGGTCAAGAGACCCAGTACTTC